This TCR beta chain was sequenced in a study of blood T cells in healthy people across ages. Broader study findings: Older individuals had lower TCR beta diversity per million T cells (the decline was roughly linear).

This clonotype was counted a few times. What it binds is unknown. Isolated per sample were at least 7 million PBMCs. Germline CDR1 is SQVTM and CDR2 is ANQGSEA. Trimming took 2 bases from V and 2 from J; bases not matched to a gene: 6. The CDR3 has 18 residues. Combining a sample-barcoded 5' primer with a J-beta primer mix, a second PCR ran for roughly 7 to 12 cycles. Every molecule of cDNA carried a tag from a template-switch adaptor with 12 random nucleotides. CDR3-containing paired-end reads numbering at least 2.5 million came from each sample. TCRdb itself ran the 5' RACE reads through MiXCR, one entry per CDR3 protein. Counted here are about 670,000 distinct CDR3 sequences, approximately 52% occurring once; the ten biggest clones make up roughly 12%.

This chain joins TRBV29-1 and TRBJ2-1; 16 nucleotides match TRBD2. The sequence derives from an elderly woman in good health. Sequencing was carried out using blood. CDR3 amino acids: CSVEYGTSGRAAYNEQFF. CDR3 nucleotides: TGCAGCGTTGAATACGGGACTAGCGGGAGGGCCGCCTACAATGAGCAGTTCTTC.